The 28 T cell receptor beta chains listed next were all sequenced from one sample in a study of blood T cell repertoires in COVID-19. Produced via immunoSEQ multiplex PCR; TCRdb's table is partial and in-frame only. The sample carries roughly 100,000 clones, approximately 84% recorded once. Sequencing was carried out using peripheral blood. Receptors originate from a human donor in a cohort sampled during active COVID-19.

The rearrangement uses TRBV7-9 and TRBJ2-1, with D possibly matching TRBD1 (6 bases). With 5 bases removed from V and 11 bases from J, the gap between germline ends came to 13 bases. This CDR3 contains 12 residues. The germline gives CDR1 SEHNR, CDR2 FQNEAQ (reference sequence). CDR3 loop: CASSRTAGKQFF. CDR3 coding DNA: TGTGCCAGCAGCCGGACAGCCGGCAAGCAGTTCTTC.

V and J are TRBV7-9 and TRBJ2-1; the match to TRBD1 covers 7 bases. This CDR3 comprises 15 residues. Per germline, CDR1 SEHNR and CDR2 FQNEAQ (reference sequence). Losses at the gene ends were 2 bases for V and 2 bases for J; bases not matched to a gene: 3. The CDR3 is CASSLTTGTYNEQFF. The DNA of the CDR3 is TGTGCCAGCAGCTTAACGACAGGGACCTACAATGAGCAGTTCTTC.

The chain has TRBV19 and TRBJ1-2; D ambiguous. Trimming stripped 6 bases from V and 4 bases from J, with 15 bases between. Per the germline V gene, CDR1 is LNHDA and CDR2 is SQIVND (reference sequence). CDR3 length: 14 residues. CDR3 sequence: CASSLDRVPYGYTF. CDR3 nucleotides: TGTGCCAGTAGCCTCGACCGGGTCCCCTATGGCTACACCTTC.

The rearrangement uses TRBV29-1 and TRBJ2-2; 11 bases align to TRBD1. The CDR3 is made up of 16 amino acids. V was pared by 7 bases and J by 6 bases, with 13 bases of the junction left unmatched. Germline CDR1 reads SQVTM; CDR2 reads ANQGSEA. CDR3 region: CSAQGGTGQGAGELFF. CDR3 coding DNA: TGCAGCGCCCAAGGCGGTACGGGACAGGGGGCCGGGGAGCTGTTTTTT.

This chain links TRBV30 with TRBJ2-6; TRBD1 is a possible D gene (5 bases). This CDR3 comprises 16 residues. V shed 4 bases and J shed 4 bases, with 17 bases lying between them. From germline, CDR1 is GTSNPN and CDR2 SVGIG (reference sequence). In DNA, the CDR3 is TGTGCCTGGACCACCCCAGGGTTTACAGGGGCCAACGTCCTGACTTTC. Its translation: CAWTTPGFTGANVLTF.

V is TRBV18 and J is TRBJ2-7; D is ambiguous. Germline-derived CDR1 and CDR2 are KGHSH and LQKENI. V lost 2 bases and J lost 7, with 9 bases in between. The CDR3 sequence is 12 residues long. CDR3 loop: CASSPGTTEQYF. The DNA for the CDR3 is TGTGCCAGCTCACCAGGAACTACGGAGCAGTACTTC. Full variable domain (outside the CDR3, taken from reference TRBV18 and TRBJ2-7): NAGVMQNPRHLVRRRGQEARLRCSPMKGHSHVYWYRQLPEEGLKFMVYLQKENIIDESGMPKERFSAEFPKEGPSILRIQQVVRGDSAAYFCASSPGTTEQYFGPGTRLTVT.

The chain has TRBV18 and TRBJ2-7; TRBD2 matches 11 bases. The CDR3 consists of 16 residues. The germline gives CDR1 KGHSH, CDR2 LQKENI. J gave up 6 bases and V 6 bases, and 13 bases lay outside the gene matches. CDR3 loop: CASSPNSGLAVSEQYF. CDR3 in DNA: TGTGCCAGCTCCCCCAACTCGGGACTAGCGGTATCCGAGCAGTACTTC.

This chain links TRBV23-1 with TRBJ1-6; 9 bases fit TRBD1. TRBV23-1 is an ORF, with its function uncertain. With V trimmed by 8 bases and J by 7 bases, 9 bases remained unmatched. The CDR3 is made up of 15 amino acids. CDR3 in amino acids: CASHSGQGKNSPLHF. The CDR3 DNA reads TGCGCCAGCCATTCGGGACAGGGAAAGAATTCACCCCTCCACTTT.

The chain is built from TRBV7-2 and TRBJ2-7; possible D gene TRBD1, 6 bases. Looked up from germline, CDR1 is SGHTA and CDR2 is FQGNSA. Deletions cut 5 bases from V and 3 bases from J, with 14 bases between. The CDR3 is 14 residues long. CDR3 DNA sequence: TGTGCCAGCAGCCCCCGACAGGTGTACTACGAGCAGTACTTC. Amino acid sequence: CASSPRQVYYEQYF.

The chain employs TRBV4-1 and TRBJ2-5; TRBD1 matches 10 bases. V dropped 6 bases and J dropped 4; count of bases not matched to a gene: 8. The CDR3 totals 15 residues. Germline V gene lookup returns CDR1 MGHRA and CDR2 YSYEKL. CDR3 in amino acids: CASRLFGTGVETQYF. CDR3 nucleotides: TGCGCCAGCAGACTATTTGGGACAGGGGTAGAGACCCAGTACTTC.

This chain connects TRBV4-2 to TRBJ2-2; 8 bases are a match to TRBD2. This CDR3 region has 15 residues. Germline CDR1 LGHNA, CDR2 YNFKEQ. J gave up 6 bases and V 6 bases, and 9 bases lay outside the gene matches. DNA of the CDR3: TGTGCCAGCAGGGAGCCGGGACTAGACCCCGGGGAGCTGTTTTTT. This translates into CASREPGLDPGELFF.

The V gene is TRBV4-3, the J gene TRBJ2-7, with unresolved D. The CDR3 extends over 16 amino acids. V dropped 0 bases and J dropped 0 bases, with 12 bases sitting between them. Germline V gene lookup returns CDR1 LGHNA and CDR2 YSLEER. CDR3 in amino acids: CASSQDIGTISYEQYF. In DNA, the CDR3 is TGCGCCAGCAGCCAAGATATCGGTACCATCTCCTACGAGCAGTACTTC.

The gene calls are TRBV5-6 and TRBJ2-5; the match to TRBD1 covers 7 bases. Germline values: CDR1 SGHDT, CDR2 YYEEEE. The length of the CDR3 is 14 residues. The V and J ends lost 2 bases and 4 bases, in that order; junction bases with no gene match: 5. The CDR3 region is CASSFPDRPETQYF. The CDR3, as DNA: TGTGCCAGCAGCTTCCCGGACAGGCCAGAGACCCAGTACTTC.

V usage is TRBV5-6 and J usage is TRBJ2-1; 7 bases fit TRBD2. The germline V gene encodes CDR1 SGHDT and CDR2 YYEEEE. This CDR3 has 14 residues. With 4 bases clipped from V and 6 bases from J, the junction kept 7 bases outside the gene matches. The CDR3 DNA is TGTGCCAGCAGCCCTGGTTGGGGGGGCAATGAGCAGTTCTTC. Its translation is CASSPGWGGNEQFF.

The chain carries TRBV19 and TRBJ1-4; 7 positions agree with TRBD1. Germline lookup yields CDR1 LNHDA and CDR2 SQIVND (reference sequence). V dropped 3 bases and J dropped 5; count of bases not matched to a gene: 6. The CDR3 totals 15 residues. Here the CDR3 DNA reads TGTGCCAGTAGTATTATGACAGGGCGGAATGAAAAACTGTTTTTT. This encodes CASSIMTGRNEKLFF.

V gene TRBV7-2 combines with J gene TRBJ1-5; 8 nucleotides line up with TRBD1. V shed 5 bases, J shed 0 bases, and the junction held 15 bases outside the gene matches. The CDR3 is 19 residues long. The germline V gene has CDR1 SGHTA and CDR2 FQGNSA. This chain's CDR3 is CASSPLEWTGFDSNQPQHF. The CDR3 DNA is TGTGCCAGCAGCCCCCTAGAATGGACAGGGTTCGATAGCAATCAGCCCCAGCATTTT. The whole variable domain, remainder taken from reference TRBV7-2 and TRBJ1-5, is GAGVSQSPSNKVTEKGKDVELRCDPISGHTALYWYRQSLGQGLEFLIYFQGNSAPDKSGLPSDRFSAERTGGSVSTLTIQRTQQEDSAVYLCASSPLEWTGFDSNQPQHFGDGTRLSIL.

This rearrangement joins TRBV7-2 to TRBJ2-3; no reliable D call. Germline-derived CDR1 and CDR2 are SGHTA and FQGNSA. The V and J ends lost 2 bases and 5 bases respectively, with 5 bases between them. This CDR3 comprises 12 residues. The chain's CDR3 is CASSLSVDTQYF. CDR3 bases: TGTGCCAGCAGCTTATCTGTAGATACGCAGTATTTT.

V gene TRBV7-8 combines with J gene TRBJ1-5, with D possibly matching TRBD1 (6 bases). Looked up from germline, CDR1 is SGHVS and CDR2 is FQNEAQ. CDR3 length equals 14 residues. V lost 2 bases to trimming and J lost 6 bases, with 11 bases between them. For the CDR3, the DNA is TGTGCCAGCAGCTTAAACCAGGGGAGTCAGCCCCAGCATTTT. Translating it yields CASSLNQGSQPQHF.

The chain is built from TRBV11-1 and TRBJ2-7; weak D call: TRBD1 (5 bases). The V gene's germline CDR1 is SGHAT and CDR2 FQDESV (reference sequence). V lost 0 bases, J lost 7 bases, and 16 bases lay in between. This CDR3 region has 15 residues. The CDR3, as DNA: TGTGCCAGCAGCTTAGCCACAGGATCGAAGAGAGAGCAGTACTTC. Translating it yields CASSLATGSKREQYF.

This rearrangement joins TRBV27 to TRBJ2-1; unclear D gene. Between the trimmed V and J ends, which lost 4 bases and 9 bases, there was a span of 10 bases. This CDR3 region has 12 residues. Germline values: CDR1 MNHEY, CDR2 SMNVEV (reference sequence). DNA for the CDR3: TGTGCCAGCAGTTCCCCCTACGGTGAGCAGTTCTTC. Protein sequence: CASSSPYGEQFF.

The count of this clone is one. The chain couples TRBV27 to TRBJ2-2; D is ambiguous. Trimming cost V 3 bases and J 5 bases, with 7 bases left between them. Germline V CDR1 and CDR2: MNHEY, SMNVEV (reference sequence). The CDR3 covers 13 residues. The CDR3 bases are TGTGCCAGCAGTTTTCGGTGGACCGGGGAGCTGTTTTTT. It specifies CASSFRWTGELFF.

This chain joins TRBV4-1 and TRBJ1-2, with D hard to call. Germline V gene sequence: CDR1 MGHRA, CDR2 YSYEKL. V was clipped by 0 bases and J by 5 bases, with 13 bases between them. The CDR3 length is 15 residues. The CDR3 nucleotides are TGCGCCAGCAGCCAAGATCTGACGGGGAGGTATGGCTACACCTTC. Translated: CASSQDLTGRYGYTF.

This clone was found once. The chain combines TRBV7-6 with TRBJ1-1; D is ambiguous. Germline V lookup: CDR1 SGHVS, CDR2 FNYEAQ. V was pared by 3 bases and J by 1 base, with 9 bases between. The CDR3 has 14 amino acids. Here the CDR3 DNA reads TGTGCCAGCAGCTTCGACTTCCAGAACACTGAAGCTTTCTTT. It is translated as CASSFDFQNTEAFF.

The chain combines TRBV5-1 with TRBJ1-1, with D hard to call. Between the trimmed V and J ends, which lost 0 bases and 0 bases, there was a span of 3 bases. The germline V gene encodes CDR1 SGHRS and CDR2 YFSETQ. The CDR3 loop spans 13 amino acids. The CDR3 DNA follows: TGCGCCAGCAGCTTGGACATGAACACTGAAGCTTTCTTT. Translated, it gives CASSLDMNTEAFF.

This chain uses TRBV7-9 with TRBJ1-2, with D perhaps matching TRBD1 (5 bases). CDR3 length: 14 residues. V was trimmed by 3 bases and J by 2 bases, leaving 10 bases between them. From germline, CDR1 is SEHNR and CDR2 FQNEAQ (reference sequence). This CDR3 is CASSFQGNNYGYTF. In nucleotides, the CDR3 is TGTGCCAGCAGCTTCCAGGGTAACAACTATGGCTACACCTTC.

At least ten counts were recorded for this clone. CDR3 DNA: TGTGCCTGGAGTGTTTCCCAGGGTGGCGGCTACACCTTC. Translating it yields CAWSVSQGGGYTF. The chain couples TRBV30 to TRBJ1-2; tentatively, D is TRBD1 (5 bases). Germline V gene data show CDR1 as GTSNPN and CDR2 as SVGIG (reference sequence). V shed 0 bases and J shed 8 bases, with 13 bases lying between them. The CDR3 has 13 amino acids.

V and J are TRBV5-5 and TRBJ1-6; 9 positions agree with TRBD1. The germline V gene has CDR1 SGHKS and CDR2 YYEKEE (reference sequence). The CDR3 runs to 16 residues. The V and J ends lost 3 bases and 6 bases, in that order; junction bases with no gene match: 7. CDR3 loop: CASSSGGTGSNSPLHF. The DNA of the CDR3 is TGTGCCAGCAGCTCAGGGGGGACAGGGAGTAATTCACCCCTCCACTTT. Supplemented by reference TRBV5-5 and TRBJ1-6, the full variable domain reads DAGVTQSPTHLIKTRGQQVTLRCSPISGHKSVSWYQQVLGQGPQFIFQYYEKEERGRGNFPDRFSARQFPNYSSELNVNALLLGDSALYLCASSSGGTGSNSPLHFGNGTRLTVT.

V is TRBV12-3 or TRBV12-4 and J is TRBJ1-6, with D hard to call. The ends were cut back, 2 bases at V and 8 bases at J, with 7 bases in the middle. CDR3 length: 13 residues. The CDR3 reads CASSLYAYSPLHF. For the CDR3, the DNA is TGTGCCAGCAGTTTATATGCGTATTCACCCCTCCACTTT.